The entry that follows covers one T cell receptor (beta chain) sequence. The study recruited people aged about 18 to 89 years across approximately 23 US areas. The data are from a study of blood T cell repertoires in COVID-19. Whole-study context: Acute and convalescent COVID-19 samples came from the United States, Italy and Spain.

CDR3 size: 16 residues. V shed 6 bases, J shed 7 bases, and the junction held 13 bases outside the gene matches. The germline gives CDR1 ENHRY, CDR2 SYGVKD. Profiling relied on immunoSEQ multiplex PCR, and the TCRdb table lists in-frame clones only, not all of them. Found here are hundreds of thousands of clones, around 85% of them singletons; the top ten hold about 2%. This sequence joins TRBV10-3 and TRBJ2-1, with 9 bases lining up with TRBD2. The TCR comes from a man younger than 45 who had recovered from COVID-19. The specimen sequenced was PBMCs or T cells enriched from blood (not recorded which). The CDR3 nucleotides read TGTGCCATCAGCCCCAAGATGACTAGCGGTTTTAATGAGCAGTTCTTC. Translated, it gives CAISPKMTSGFNEQFF.